A selection of T cell receptor beta chains follows, all from one sample in a study of radiotherapy plus CTLA-4 blockade in lung cancer. Libraries were prepared by immunoSEQ multiplex PCR; TCRdb keeps only in-frame clonotypes and omits some of them. The sample consists of some 78,000 clones, 86% of them appearing once. Here the sequenced sample was peripheral blood, taken from a patient treated with radiotherapy plus ipilimumab. The receptors were gathered from a human donor with non-small cell lung cancer who had a partial response to radiotherapy plus ipilimumab. Both conserved end residues are part of each CDR3. The D gene is left open where the match is weak. Clone size, where shown, is once, few, many, or a class for clones that have expanded.

clone size	V gene	D gene	J gene	CDR3 protein	CDR3 DNA
-	TRBV30	TRBD2	TRBJ2-1	CAWSVLASGLAGGNEQFF	TGTGCCTGGAGTGTACTGGCCTCGGGACTAGCGGGAGGGAATGAGCAGTTCTTC
-	TRBV5-1	TRBD1	TRBJ1-4	CASSPGFLGQEEKLFF	TGCGCCAGCAGCCCTGGCTTCCTTGGACAGGAAGAAAAACTGTTTTTT
-	TRBV30	-	TRBJ2-5	CASRRTEETQYF	TGTGCCTCGAGGAGGACAGAAGAGACCCAGTACTTC
-	TRBV5-1	TRBD2	TRBJ2-1	CATTSGAHIGNNNEQFF	TGCGCCACCACTAGCGGCGCCCATATCGGGAATAACAATGAGCAGTTCTTC
-	TRBV4-1	-	TRBJ2-1	CASSYLGGATYNEQFF	TGCGCCAGCAGCTACCTTGGCGGAGCTACCTACAATGAGCAGTTCTTC
once	TRBV5-6	TRBD2	TRBJ2-7	CASSYAASGRVSYEQYF	TGTGCCAGCAGCTATGCGGCTAGCGGGAGAGTATCCTACGAGCAGTACTTC
-	TRBV15	TRBD1	TRBJ2-7	CATSREDRGAYEQYF	TGTGCCACCAGCAGAGAGGACAGGGGGGCCTACGAGCAGTACTTC
once	TRBV25-1	TRBD1	TRBJ1-1	CASRDTLQGASEAFF	TGTGCCAGCAGAGATACCCTGCAGGGGGCCTCTGAAGCTTTCTTT
-	TRBV28	TRBD1	TRBJ1-2	CASSLSGTGALGSNYGYTF	TGTGCCAGCAGTTTATCCGGGACAGGGGCCCTCGGATCTAACTATGGCTACACCTTC
-	TRBV6-1	TRBD1	TRBJ1-5	CASSKGAGNQPQHF	TGTGCCAGCAGCAAGGGGGCTGGCAATCAGCCCCAGCATTTT
-	TRBV10-1	TRBD2	TRBJ2-2	CATKTSGTGELFF	TGCGCCACCAAGACTAGCGGCACCGGGGAGCTGTTTTTT
-	TRBV4-2	-	TRBJ1-6	CASSQSIQALNSPLHF	TGTGCCAGCAGCCAAAGCATACAGGCGCTTAATTCACCCCTCCACTTT
-	TRBV23-1	-	TRBJ2-1	CASSPLPRAGGPYNEQFF	TGCGCCAGCAGTCCCCTCCCTCGGGCAGGGGGGCCCTACAATGAGCAGTTCTTC
once	TRBV9	-	TRBJ1-5	CASSVEGANQPQHF	TGTGCCAGCAGCGTTGAGGGAGCCAATCAGCCCCAGCATTTT
-	TRBV7-2	TRBD1	TRBJ1-6	CASSLIGQGSSPLHF	TGTGCCAGCAGCTTAATCGGACAGGGTAGCTCACCCCTCCACTTT
-	TRBV27	TRBD2	TRBJ2-1	CASTGRGLAGFSYNEQFF	TGTGCCAGCACCGGAAGGGGACTAGCGGGGTTCTCCTACAATGAGCAGTTCTTC
-	TRBV5-5	TRBD1	TRBJ2-1	CASSLAGTGDLGEQFF	TGTGCCAGCAGCTTGGCCGGGACAGGGGACCTCGGTGAGCAGTTCTTC
once	TRBV6-6	TRBD2	TRBJ2-7	CASSYTSGNYEQYF	TGTGCCAGCAGTTACACTAGCGGGAACTACGAGCAGTACTTC
-	TRBV5-1	TRBD2	TRBJ2-7	CASSKFIAGGYPYEQYF	TGCGCCAGCAGCAAATTTATAGCGGGAGGATACCCCTACGAGCAGTACTTC
-	TRBV28	-	TRBJ1-1	CASSLAQGTTEAFF	TGTGCCAGCAGTTTGGCCCAGGGTACCACTGAAGCTTTCTTT
-	TRBV2	-	TRBJ1-5	CASSLSNQPQHF	TGTGCCAGTAGCCTTAGCAATCAGCCCCAGCATTTT
-	TRBV7-3	TRBD2	TRBJ2-1	CASSDLAGAIGNEQFF	TGTGCCAGCAGCGATCTAGCGGGCGCCATCGGCAATGAGCAGTTCTTC
-	TRBV6-1	TRBD1	TRBJ1-1	CASSVQNRGRTEAFF	TGTGCCAGCAGTGTCCAGAACAGGGGGAGGACTGAAGCTTTCTTT